This T cell receptor (beta chain) came from a study of cytomegalovirus exposure and HLA in healthy donors. With V trimmed by 1 base and J by 10 bases, 8 bases remained unmatched. CDR3 length: 16 amino acids. Per the germline V gene, CDR1 is KGHSH and CDR2 is LQKENI. Study-wide points: The study found most TCR sequences rare, yet found some public TCRs in many donors. TCR beta V segments were, for the most part, productive about 87% or about 30% of the time in an earlier analysis.

About this clone: The antigen is undetermined.

Use of 60 Vbeta and 13 Jbeta primers characterized the PCR. Here immunoSEQ multiplex PCR was the method, and the copy in TCRdb shows in-frame clones only, minus some. The data show about 90,000 clones, less than 75% seen once. The chain is built from TRBV18 and TRBJ1-6; 9 bases map to TRBD1. The specimen sequenced was PBMCs. The sequence was obtained from a woman aged 25-40 years in good health and CMV-seropositive. In DNA, the CDR3 is TGTGCCAGCTCACCACGAATGGGACAGGGTGAATCACCCCTCCACTTT. This sequence encodes CASSPRMGQGESPLHF. The full variable domain, with the rest looked up from reference TRBV18 and TRBJ1-6, is NAGVMQNPRHLVRRRGQEARLRCSPMKGHSHVYWYRQLPEEGLKFMVYLQKENIIDESGMPKERFSAEFPKEGPSILRIQQVVRGDSAAYFCASSPRMGQGESPLHFGNGTRLTVT.